This TCR beta chain was recovered during a study of cytomegalovirus exposure and HLA in healthy donors. A remark on this clone: The antigen is not known.

Use of 60 Vbeta and 13 Jbeta primers characterized the PCR. Original analysis: Later reanalysis found around 74 million unique TCR beta chains, 10 million to 12 million of them shared. The table came from immunoSEQ multiplex PCR; TCRdb's copy has only in-frame clones and leaves some out. For V, J and clone size, that table is used; D and trimming come from the DNA. The sample carries 65,000 to 90,000 clones, around 84% recorded once. Study-wide results and caveats: According to an earlier analysis, most TCR beta V segments yielded productive rearrangements about 87% or about 30% of the time. Most TCR sequences were seen very rarely across donors, but some public TCRs occurred in many.

Sequencing was performed on PBMCs. The sequence came from a woman between 35 and 50 years old in good health and CMV-seropositive.

CDR3 coding DNA: TGCGCCAGCAGTGAGTCCCCGACCCTGGACAGGGCGAACACCGGGGAGCTGTTTTTT. The encoded protein is CASSESPTLDRANTGELFF. V and J are TRBV10-1 and TRBJ2-2, with TRBD1 matching over 8 bases. This CDR3 spans 19 amino acids. CDR1 is WNHNN, CDR2 SYGVQD, per germline (reference sequence). The J segment lost 0 bases and the V segment lost 0 bases, leaving 9 bases of the junction unmatched.